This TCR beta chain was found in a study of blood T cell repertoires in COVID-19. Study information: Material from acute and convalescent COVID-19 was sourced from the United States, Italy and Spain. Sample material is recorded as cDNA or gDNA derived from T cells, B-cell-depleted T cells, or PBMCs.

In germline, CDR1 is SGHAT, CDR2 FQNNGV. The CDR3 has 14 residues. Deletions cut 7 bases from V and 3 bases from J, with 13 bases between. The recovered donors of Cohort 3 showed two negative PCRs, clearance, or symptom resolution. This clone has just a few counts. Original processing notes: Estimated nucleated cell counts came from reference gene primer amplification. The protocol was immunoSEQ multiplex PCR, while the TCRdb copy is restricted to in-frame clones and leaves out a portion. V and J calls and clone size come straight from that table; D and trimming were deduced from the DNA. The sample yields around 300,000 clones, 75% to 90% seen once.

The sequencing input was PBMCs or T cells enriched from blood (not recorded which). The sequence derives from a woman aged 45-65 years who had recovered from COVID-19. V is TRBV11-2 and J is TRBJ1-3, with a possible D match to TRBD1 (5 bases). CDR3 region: CASTLVTDGNTIYF. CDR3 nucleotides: TGTGCCAGCACTCTCGTGACAGATGGAAACACCATATATTTT.